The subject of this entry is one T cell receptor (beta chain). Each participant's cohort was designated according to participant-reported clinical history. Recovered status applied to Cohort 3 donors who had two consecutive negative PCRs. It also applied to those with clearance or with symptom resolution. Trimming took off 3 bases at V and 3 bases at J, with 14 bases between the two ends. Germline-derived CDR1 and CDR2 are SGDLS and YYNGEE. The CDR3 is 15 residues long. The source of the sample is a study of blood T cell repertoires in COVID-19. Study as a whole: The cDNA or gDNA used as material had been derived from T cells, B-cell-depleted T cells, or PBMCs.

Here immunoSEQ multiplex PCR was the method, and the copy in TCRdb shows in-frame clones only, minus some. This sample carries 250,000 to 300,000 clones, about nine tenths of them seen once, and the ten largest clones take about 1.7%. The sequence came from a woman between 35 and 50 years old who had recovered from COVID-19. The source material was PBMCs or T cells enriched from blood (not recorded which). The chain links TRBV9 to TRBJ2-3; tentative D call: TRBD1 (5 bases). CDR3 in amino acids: CASSAGNSRTDTQYF. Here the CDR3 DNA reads TGTGCCAGCAGCGCAGGGAACTCTCGGACAGATACGCAGTATTTT.